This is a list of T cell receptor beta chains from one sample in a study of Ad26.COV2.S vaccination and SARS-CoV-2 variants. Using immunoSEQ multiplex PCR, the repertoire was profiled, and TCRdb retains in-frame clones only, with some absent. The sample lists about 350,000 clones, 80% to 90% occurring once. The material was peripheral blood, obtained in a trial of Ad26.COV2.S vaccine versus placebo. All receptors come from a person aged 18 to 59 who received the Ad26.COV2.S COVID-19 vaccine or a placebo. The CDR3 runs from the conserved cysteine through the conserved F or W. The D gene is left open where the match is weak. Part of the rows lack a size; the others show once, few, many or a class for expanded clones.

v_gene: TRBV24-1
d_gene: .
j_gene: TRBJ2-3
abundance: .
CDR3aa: CATSDGGGSTDTQYF
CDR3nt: TGTGCCACCAGTGATGGAGGGGGGAGCACAGATACGCAGTATTTT

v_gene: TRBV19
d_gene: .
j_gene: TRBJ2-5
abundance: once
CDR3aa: CASSFPGTYQETQYF
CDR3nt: TGTGCCAGTAGTTTCCCCGGGACATATCAAGAGACCCAGTACTTC

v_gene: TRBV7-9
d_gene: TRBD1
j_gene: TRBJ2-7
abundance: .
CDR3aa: CASSQVQGTYEQYF
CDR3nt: TGTGCCAGCAGTCAAGTACAGGGGACCTACGAGCAGTACTTC

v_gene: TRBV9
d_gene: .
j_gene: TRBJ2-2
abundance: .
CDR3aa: CASSVAGAAGELFF
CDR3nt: TGTGCCAGCAGCGTAGCAGGGGCCGCCGGGGAGCTGTTTTTT

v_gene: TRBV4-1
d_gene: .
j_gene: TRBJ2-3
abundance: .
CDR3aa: CASSQDPGDTQYF
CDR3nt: TGCGCCAGCAGCCAAGATCCGGGAGATACGCAGTATTTT

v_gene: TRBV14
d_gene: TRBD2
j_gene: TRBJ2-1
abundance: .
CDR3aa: CASSPGTSGWGDYNEQFF
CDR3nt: TGTGCCAGCAGCCCCGGGACTAGCGGCTGGGGAGATTACAATGAGCAGTTCTTC

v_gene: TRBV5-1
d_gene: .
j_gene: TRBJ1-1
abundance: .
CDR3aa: CASSLGSPNTEAFF
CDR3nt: TGCGCCAGCAGCTTGGGCAGCCCGAACACTGAAGCTTTCTTT

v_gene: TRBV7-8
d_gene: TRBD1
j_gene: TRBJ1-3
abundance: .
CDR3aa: CASSSSGDRAYTIYF
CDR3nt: TGTGCCAGCAGCTCAAGTGGGGACAGGGCCTACACCATATATTTT

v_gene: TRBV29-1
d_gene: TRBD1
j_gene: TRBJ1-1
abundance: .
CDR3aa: CSVYGQENTEAFF
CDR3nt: TGCAGCGTTTACGGACAGGAGAACACTGAAGCTTTCTTT

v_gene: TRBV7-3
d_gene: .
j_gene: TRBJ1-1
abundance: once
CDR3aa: CASSLKEGVTEAFF
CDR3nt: TGTGCCAGCAGCTTAAAGGAGGGGGTCACTGAAGCTTTCTTT

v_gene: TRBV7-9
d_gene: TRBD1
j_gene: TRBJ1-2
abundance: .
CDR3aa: CASSQGTAYGYTF
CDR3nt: TGTGCCAGCAGCCAAGGGACAGCCTATGGCTACACCTTC

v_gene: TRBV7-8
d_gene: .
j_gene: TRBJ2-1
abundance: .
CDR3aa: CASSSIVSSTSYNEQFF
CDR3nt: TGTGCCAGCAGCTCCATAGTCTCAAGTACATCCTACAATGAGCAGTTCTTC

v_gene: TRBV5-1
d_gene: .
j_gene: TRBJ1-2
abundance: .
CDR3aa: CASSFSGQLDGYTF
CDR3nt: TGCGCCAGCAGCTTCTCTGGGCAGCTGGACGGCTACACCTTC

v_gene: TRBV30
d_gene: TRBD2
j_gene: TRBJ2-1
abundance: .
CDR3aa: CAWLLSSGGAGYNEQFF
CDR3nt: TGTGCCTGGCTCCTCTCTAGCGGGGGGGCCGGGTACAATGAGCAGTTCTTC

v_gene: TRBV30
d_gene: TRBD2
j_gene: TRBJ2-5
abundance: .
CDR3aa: CAWSPTGTSGGAGETQYF
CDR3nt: TGTGCCTGGAGTCCCACCGGGACTAGCGGGGGGGCCGGTGAGACCCAGTACTTC

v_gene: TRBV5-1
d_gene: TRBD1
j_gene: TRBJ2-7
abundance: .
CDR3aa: CASSLFPGQAYEQYF
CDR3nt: TGCGCCAGCAGCTTGTTTCCGGGACAGGCCTACGAGCAGTACTTC

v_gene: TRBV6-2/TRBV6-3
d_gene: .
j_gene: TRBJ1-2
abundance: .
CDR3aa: CASSPGTGGGYTF
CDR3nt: TGTGCCAGCAGTCCCGGTACGGGAGGAGGCTACACCTTC

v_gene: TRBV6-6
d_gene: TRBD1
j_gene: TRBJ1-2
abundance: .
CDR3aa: CASSSYRGGYTF
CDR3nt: TGTGCCAGCAGTTCTTACAGGGGTGGCTACACCTTC

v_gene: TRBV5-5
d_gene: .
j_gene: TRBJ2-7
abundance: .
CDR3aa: CASSPPGNDYEQYF
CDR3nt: TGTGCCAGCAGCCCCCCTGGGAACGACTACGAGCAGTACTTC